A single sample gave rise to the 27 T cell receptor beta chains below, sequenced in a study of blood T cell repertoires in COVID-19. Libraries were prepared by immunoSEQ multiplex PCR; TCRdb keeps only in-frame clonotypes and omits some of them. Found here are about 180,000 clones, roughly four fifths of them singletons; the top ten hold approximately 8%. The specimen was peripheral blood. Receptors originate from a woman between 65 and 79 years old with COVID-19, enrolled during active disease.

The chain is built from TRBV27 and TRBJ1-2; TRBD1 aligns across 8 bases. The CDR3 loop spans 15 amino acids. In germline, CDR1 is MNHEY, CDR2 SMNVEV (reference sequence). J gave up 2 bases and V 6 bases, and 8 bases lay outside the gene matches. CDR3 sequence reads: CASRTGQGQNYGYTF. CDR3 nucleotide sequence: TGTGCCAGCAGGACCGGACAGGGACAAAACTATGGCTACACCTTC.

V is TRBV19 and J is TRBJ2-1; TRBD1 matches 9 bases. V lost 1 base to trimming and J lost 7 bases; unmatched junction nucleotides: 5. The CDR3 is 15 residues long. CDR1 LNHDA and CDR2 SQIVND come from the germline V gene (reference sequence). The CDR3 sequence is CASSIVGDRVNEQFF. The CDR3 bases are TGTGCCAGTAGTATAGTTGGGGACAGGGTAAATGAGCAGTTCTTC.

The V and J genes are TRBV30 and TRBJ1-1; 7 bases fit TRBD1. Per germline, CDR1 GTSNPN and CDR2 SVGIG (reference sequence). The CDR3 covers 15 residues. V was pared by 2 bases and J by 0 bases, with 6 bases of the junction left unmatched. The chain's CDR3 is CAWSYSGTVNTEAFF. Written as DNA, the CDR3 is TGTGCCTGGAGTTATTCCGGGACAGTGAACACTGAAGCTTTCTTT.

The CDR3 nucleotides are TGTGCCAGCAGCCCTCCTAGTAACTATGGCTACACCTTC. Residues: CASSPPSNYGYTF. The chain links TRBV5-8 to TRBJ1-2; D ambiguous. V lost 4 bases and J lost 1, with 8 bases in between. From germline, CDR1 is SGHTS and CDR2 YDEGEE. This CDR3 has 13 residues.

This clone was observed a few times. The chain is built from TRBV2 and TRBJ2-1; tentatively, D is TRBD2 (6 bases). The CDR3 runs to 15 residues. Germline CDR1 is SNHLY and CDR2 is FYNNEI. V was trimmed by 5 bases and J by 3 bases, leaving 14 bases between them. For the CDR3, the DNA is TGTGCCAGCAGTCTGGGGGGACTGATCTACAATGAGCAGTTCTTC. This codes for CASSLGGLIYNEQFF.

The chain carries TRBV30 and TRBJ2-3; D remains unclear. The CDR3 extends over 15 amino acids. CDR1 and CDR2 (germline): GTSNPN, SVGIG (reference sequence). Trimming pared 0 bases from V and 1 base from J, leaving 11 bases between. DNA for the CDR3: TGTGCCTGGAGTGTACTGGGCTGGGGCACAGATACGCAGTATTTT. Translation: CAWSVLGWGTDTQYF.

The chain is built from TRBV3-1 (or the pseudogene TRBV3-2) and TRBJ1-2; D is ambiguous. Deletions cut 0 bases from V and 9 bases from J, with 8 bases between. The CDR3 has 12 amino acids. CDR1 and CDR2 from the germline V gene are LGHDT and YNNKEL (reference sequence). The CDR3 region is CASSQDTGSYTF. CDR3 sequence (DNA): TGTGCCAGCAGCCAAGATACTGGTAGCTACACCTTC.

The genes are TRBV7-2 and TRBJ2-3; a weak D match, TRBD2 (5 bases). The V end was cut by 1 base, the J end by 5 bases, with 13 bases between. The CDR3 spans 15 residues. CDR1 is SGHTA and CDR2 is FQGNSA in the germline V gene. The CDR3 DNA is TGTGCCAGCAGCTTAGTGACGGGGAGATTAGATACGCAGTATTTT. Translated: CASSLVTGRLDTQYF.

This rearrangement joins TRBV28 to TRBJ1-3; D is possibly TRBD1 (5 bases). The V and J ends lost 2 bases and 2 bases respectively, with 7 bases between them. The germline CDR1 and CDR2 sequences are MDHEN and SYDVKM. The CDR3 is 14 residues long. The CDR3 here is CASSLAGAGNTIYF. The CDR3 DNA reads TGTGCCAGCAGTTTAGCGGGGGCTGGAAACACCATATATTTT.

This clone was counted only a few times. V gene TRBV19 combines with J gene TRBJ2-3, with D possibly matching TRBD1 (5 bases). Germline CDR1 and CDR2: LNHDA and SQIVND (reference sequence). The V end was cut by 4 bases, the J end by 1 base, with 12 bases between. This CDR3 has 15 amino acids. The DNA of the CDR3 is TGTGCCAGTAGTACGGACACCTATCGCACAGATACGCAGTATTTT. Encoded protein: CASSTDTYRTDTQYF.

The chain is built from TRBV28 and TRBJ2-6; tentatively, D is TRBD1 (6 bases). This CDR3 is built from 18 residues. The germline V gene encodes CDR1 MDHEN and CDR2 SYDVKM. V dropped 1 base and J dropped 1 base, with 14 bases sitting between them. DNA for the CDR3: TGTGCCAGCAGTTTATTCAGGACAGCGATATCTGGGGCCAACGTCCTGACTTTC. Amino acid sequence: CASSLFRTAISGANVLTF.

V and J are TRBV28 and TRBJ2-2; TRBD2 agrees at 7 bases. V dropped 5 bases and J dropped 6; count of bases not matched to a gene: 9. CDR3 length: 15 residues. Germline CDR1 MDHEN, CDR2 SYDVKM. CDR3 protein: CASSLPGGSAGELFF. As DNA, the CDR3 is TGTGCCAGCAGTCTCCCGGGAGGATCAGCCGGGGAGCTGTTTTTT.

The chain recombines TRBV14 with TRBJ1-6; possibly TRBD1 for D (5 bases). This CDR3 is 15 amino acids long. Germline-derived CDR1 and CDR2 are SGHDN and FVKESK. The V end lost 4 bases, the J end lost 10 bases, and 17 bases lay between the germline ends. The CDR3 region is CASSPRRVGESPLHF. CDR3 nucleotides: TGTGCCAGCAGCCCCAGGAGGGTAGGGGAATCACCCCTCCACTTT.

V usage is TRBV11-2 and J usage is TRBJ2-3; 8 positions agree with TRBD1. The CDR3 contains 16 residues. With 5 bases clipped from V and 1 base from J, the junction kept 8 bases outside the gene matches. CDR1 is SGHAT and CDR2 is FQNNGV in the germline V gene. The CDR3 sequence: CASSQGASRRTDTQYF. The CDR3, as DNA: TGTGCCAGCAGCCAGGGGGCCTCCAGACGCACAGATACGCAGTATTTT.

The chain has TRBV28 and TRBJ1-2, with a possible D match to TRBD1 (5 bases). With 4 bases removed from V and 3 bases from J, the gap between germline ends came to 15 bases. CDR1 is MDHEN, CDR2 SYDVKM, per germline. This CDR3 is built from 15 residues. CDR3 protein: CASSSQAVVDYGYTF. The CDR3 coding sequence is TGTGCCAGCAGTTCACAGGCGGTAGTGGACTATGGCTACACCTTC.

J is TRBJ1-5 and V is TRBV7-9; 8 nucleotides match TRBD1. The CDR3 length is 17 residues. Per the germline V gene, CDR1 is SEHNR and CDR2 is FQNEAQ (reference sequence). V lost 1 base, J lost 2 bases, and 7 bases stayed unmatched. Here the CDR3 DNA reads TGTGCCAGCAGCTTAGGATTCAGGGGGCCGGGCAATCAGCCCCAGCATTTT. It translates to CASSLGFRGPGNQPQHF.

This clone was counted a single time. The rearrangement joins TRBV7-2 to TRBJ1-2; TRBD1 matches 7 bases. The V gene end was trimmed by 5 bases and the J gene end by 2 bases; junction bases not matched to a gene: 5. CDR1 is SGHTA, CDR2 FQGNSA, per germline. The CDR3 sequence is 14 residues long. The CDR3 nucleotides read TGTGCCAGCAGCCCTAGACAGGGAAACTATGGCTACACCTTC. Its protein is CASSPRQGNYGYTF.

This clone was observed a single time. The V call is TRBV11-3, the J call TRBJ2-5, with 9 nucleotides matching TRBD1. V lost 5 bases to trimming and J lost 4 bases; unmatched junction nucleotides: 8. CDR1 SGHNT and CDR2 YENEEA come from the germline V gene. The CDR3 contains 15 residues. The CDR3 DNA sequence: TGTGCCAGCAGCCCGGGACAGGGAAGTGTAGAGACCCAGTACTTC. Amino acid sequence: CASSPGQGSVETQYF.

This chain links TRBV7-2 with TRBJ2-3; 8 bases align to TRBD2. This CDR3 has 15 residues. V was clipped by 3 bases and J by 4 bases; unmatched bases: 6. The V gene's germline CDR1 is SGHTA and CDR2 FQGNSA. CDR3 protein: CASSLTGGGADTQYF. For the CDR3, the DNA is TGTGCCAGCAGCTTGACCGGGGGGGGAGCAGATACGCAGTATTTT.

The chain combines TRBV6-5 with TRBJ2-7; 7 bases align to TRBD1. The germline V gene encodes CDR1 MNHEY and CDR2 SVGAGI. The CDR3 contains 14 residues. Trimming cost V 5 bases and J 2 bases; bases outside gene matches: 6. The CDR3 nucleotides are TGTGCCAGCAGTCGGACAGGTAGTACCTACGAGCAGTACTTC. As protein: CASSRTGSTYEQYF.

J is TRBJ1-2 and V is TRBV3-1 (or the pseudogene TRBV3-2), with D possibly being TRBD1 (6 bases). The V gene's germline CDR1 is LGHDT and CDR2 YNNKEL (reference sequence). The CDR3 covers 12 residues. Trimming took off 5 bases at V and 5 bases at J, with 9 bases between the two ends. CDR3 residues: CASSITGYGYTF. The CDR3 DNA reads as TGTGCCAGCAGCATTACAGGGTATGGCTACACCTTC.

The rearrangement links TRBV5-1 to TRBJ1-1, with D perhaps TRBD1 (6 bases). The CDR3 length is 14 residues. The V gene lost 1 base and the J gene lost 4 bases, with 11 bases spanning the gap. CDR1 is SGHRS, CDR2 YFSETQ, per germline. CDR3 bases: TGCGCCAGCAGCTTGACAGGGAAGGGCACTGAAGCTTTCTTT. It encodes CASSLTGKGTEAFF.

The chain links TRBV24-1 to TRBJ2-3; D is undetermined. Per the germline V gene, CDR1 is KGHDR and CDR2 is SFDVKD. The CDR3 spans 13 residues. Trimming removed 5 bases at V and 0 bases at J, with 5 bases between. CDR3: CATSAPSTDTQYF. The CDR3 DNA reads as TGTGCCACCAGTGCCCCTAGCACAGATACGCAGTATTTT.

The DNA for the CDR3 is TGTGCCTGGATTCCGGCCGACAGTCCTAACTATGGCTACACCTTC. It is translated as CAWIPADSPNYGYTF. V usage is TRBV30 and J usage is TRBJ1-2; D perhaps matches TRBD1 (5 bases). Per germline, CDR1 GTSNPN and CDR2 SVGIG (reference sequence). With 4 bases removed from V and 0 bases from J, the gap between germline ends came to 15 bases. The CDR3 is 15 amino acids. Complete variable domain (other parts from reference TRBV30 and TRBJ1-2): SQTIHQWPATLVQPVGSPLSLECTVEGTSNPNLYWYRQAAGRGLQLLFYSVGIGQISSEVPQNLSASRPQDRQFILSSKKLLLSDSGFYLCAWIPADSPNYGYTFGSGTRLTVV.

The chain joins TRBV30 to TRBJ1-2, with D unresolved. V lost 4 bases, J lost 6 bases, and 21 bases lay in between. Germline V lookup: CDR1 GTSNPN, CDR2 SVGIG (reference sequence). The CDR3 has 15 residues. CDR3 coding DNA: TGTGCCTGGACCCCCGGGAACCTCCAACACCATGGCTACACCTTC. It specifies CAWTPGNLQHHGYTF.

The CDR3 sequence is CASSPTTTSGAGDTQYF. The CDR3 DNA reads TGTGCCAGCAGCCCAACCACAACTAGCGGCGCGGGGGATACGCAGTATTTT. This chain connects TRBV9 to TRBJ2-3, with 8 bases matching TRBD2. The length of the CDR3 is 17 residues. Germline V lookup: CDR1 SGDLS, CDR2 YYNGEE. Unmatched junction bases numbered 16, after V lost 4 bases and J lost 6 bases.

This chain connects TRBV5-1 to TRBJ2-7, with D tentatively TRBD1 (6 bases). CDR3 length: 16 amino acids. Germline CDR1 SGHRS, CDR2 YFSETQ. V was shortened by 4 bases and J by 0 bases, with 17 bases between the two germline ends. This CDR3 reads CASSPRVRDTSYEQYF. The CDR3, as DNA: TGCGCCAGCAGCCCAAGAGTCCGGGACACCTCCTACGAGCAGTACTTC.